A single T cell receptor (beta chain) is shown here with its context. Losses at the gene ends were 1 base for V and 1 base for J; bases not matched to a gene: 9. CDR1 SGHRS and CDR2 YFSETQ come from the germline V gene. The CDR3 runs 17 residues. This specimen comes from a study of Ad26.COV2.S vaccination and SARS-CoV-2 variants. Profiling relied on immunoSEQ multiplex PCR, and the TCRdb table lists in-frame clones only, not all of them. The sample contains hundreds of thousands of clones, 92% of which appear only once. This chain connects TRBV5-1 to TRBJ2-3; 7 nucleotides line up with TRBD2. The material sequenced was peripheral blood, taken after recovery from COVID-19. This TCR came from a human donor who had recovered from COVID-19. The CDR3 bases are TGCGCCAGCAGCTTGTCCGAGGGGCTAGCGGGCACAGATACGCAGTATTTT. Its translation: CASSLSEGLAGTDTQYF.